This T cell receptor (beta chain) was retrieved from a study of radiotherapy plus CTLA-4 blockade in lung cancer. The protocol was immunoSEQ multiplex PCR, while the TCRdb copy is restricted to in-frame clones and leaves out a portion. Counted here are 40,000 to 50,000 clones, approximately 85% occurring once; the ten biggest clones make up about 3.6%. About this clone itself: The junction departs from germline at one end; a sequencing error may be responsible.

This CDR3 region has 18 residues. CDR1 is ENHRY, CDR2 SYGVKD, per germline. The sequenced sample was peripheral blood, obtained from a patient treated with radiotherapy plus ipilimumab. V is TRBV10-3 and J is TRBJ2-7; 7 bases align to TRBD2. This receptor was obtained from a human donor with non-small cell lung cancer who had stable disease on radiotherapy plus ipilimumab. In DNA form, the CDR3 reads TGTGCCCCTCGGACCAGGCGACTGGGAGGGAACAGCTCCTACGAGCGGTACTTC. Protein sequence: CAPRTRRLGGNSSYERYF.